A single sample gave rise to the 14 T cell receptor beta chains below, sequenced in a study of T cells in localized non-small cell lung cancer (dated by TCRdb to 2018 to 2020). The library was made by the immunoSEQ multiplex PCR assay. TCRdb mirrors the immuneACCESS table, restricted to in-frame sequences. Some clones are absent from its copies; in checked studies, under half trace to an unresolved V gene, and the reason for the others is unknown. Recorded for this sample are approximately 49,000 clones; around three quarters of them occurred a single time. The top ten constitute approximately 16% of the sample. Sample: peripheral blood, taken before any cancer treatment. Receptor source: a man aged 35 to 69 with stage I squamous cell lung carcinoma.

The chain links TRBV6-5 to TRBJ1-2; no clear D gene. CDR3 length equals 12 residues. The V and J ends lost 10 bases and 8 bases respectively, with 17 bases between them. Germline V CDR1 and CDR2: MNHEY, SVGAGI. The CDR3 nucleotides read TGTGCCACCCGGGTCGAGGTGGAAGGCTACACCTTC. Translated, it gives CATRVEVEGYTF.

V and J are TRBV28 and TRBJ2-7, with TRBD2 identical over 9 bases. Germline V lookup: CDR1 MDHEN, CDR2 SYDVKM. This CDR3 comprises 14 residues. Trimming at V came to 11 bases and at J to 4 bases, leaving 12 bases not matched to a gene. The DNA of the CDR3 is TGTGCCGCAGAAAAGAGGCGGGGGGGGTACGAGCAGTACTTC. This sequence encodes CAAEKRRGGYEQYF.

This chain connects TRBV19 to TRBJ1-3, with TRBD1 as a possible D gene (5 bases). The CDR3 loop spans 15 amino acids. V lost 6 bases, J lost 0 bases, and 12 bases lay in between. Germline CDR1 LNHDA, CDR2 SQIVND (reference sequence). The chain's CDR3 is CASRGPPSSGNTIYF. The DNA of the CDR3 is TGTGCCAGTAGGGGACCGCCGAGCTCTGGAAACACCATATATTTT.

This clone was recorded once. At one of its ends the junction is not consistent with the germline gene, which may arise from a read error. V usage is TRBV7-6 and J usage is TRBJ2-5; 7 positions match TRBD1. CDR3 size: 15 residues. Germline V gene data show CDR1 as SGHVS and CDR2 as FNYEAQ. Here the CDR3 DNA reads TGTGCCAGCAGCTTAGAGGGACAGACAAGAGAGGCCCAGTACTTC. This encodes CASSLEGQTREAQYF.

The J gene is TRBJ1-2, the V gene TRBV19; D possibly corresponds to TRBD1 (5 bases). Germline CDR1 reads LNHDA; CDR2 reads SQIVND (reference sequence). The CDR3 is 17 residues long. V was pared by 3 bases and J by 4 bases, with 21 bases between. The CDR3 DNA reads TGTGCCAGTAGTATTGCTCAGGGCGGAGTGGGAAGCTATGGCTACACCTTC. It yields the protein CASSIAQGGVGSYGYTF.

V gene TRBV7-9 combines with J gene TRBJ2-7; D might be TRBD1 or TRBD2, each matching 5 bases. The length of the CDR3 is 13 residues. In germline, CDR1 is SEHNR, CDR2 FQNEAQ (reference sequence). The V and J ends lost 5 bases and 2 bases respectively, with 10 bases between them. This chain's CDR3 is CASSRQGAYEQYF. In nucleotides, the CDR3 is TGTGCCAGCAGCCGGCAGGGAGCCTACGAGCAGTACTTC.

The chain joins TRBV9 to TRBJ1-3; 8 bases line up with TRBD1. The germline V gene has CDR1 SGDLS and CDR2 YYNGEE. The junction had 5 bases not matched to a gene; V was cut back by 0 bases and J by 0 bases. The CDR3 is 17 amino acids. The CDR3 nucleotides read TGTGCCAGCAGCGTAGTTTCAGGGGGCGGCTCTGGAAACACCATATATTTT. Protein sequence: CASSVVSGGGSGNTIYF.

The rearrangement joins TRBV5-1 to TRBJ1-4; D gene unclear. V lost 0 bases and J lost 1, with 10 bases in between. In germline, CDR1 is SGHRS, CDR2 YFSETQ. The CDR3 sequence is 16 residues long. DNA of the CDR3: TGCGCCAGCAGCTTGGAATTTTATGGAACTAATGAAAAACTGTTTTTT. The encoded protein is CASSLEFYGTNEKLFF.

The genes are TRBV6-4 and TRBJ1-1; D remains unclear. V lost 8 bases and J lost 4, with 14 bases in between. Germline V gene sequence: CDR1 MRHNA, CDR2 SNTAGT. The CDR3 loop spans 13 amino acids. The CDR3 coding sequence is TGTGCCAGCGTCGTGAACTTGGCCACTGAAGCTTTCTTT. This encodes CASVVNLATEAFF.

CDR3 sequence reads: CASSQAGGSTGELFF. The CDR3 DNA reads as TGCGCCAGCAGCCAGGCAGGGGGAAGCACCGGGGAGCTGTTTTTT. V is TRBV4-3 and J is TRBJ2-2; 7 bases fit TRBD1. This CDR3 is built from 15 residues. V lost 3 bases to trimming and J lost 4 bases; unmatched junction nucleotides: 5. CDR1 and CDR2 from the germline V gene are LGHNA and YSLEER.

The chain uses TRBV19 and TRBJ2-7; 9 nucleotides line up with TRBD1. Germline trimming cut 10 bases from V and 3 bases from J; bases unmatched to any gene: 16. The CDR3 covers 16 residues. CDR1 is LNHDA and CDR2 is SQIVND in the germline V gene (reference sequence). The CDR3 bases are TGTGCCACAAGCCGACACCCAACAGGGGGCGGCTACGAGCAGTACTTC. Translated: CATSRHPTGGGYEQYF.

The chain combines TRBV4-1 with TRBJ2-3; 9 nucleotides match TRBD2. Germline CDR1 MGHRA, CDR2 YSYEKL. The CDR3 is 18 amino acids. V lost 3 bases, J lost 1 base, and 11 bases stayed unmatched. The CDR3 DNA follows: TGCGCCAGCAGCCATCTAGGGCAGGAGCGGGGGGGCACAGATACGCAGTATTTT. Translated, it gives CASSHLGQERGGTDTQYF.

CDR3 protein: CSVGQGNEKLFF. The DNA of the CDR3 is TGCAGCGTTGGACAGGGGAATGAAAAACTGTTTTTT. This chain joins TRBV29-1 and TRBJ1-4; 8 bases fit TRBD1. V was pared by 4 bases and J by 5 bases, with 0 bases of the junction left unmatched. Germline V lookup: CDR1 SQVTM, CDR2 ANQGSEA. The CDR3 runs to 12 residues.

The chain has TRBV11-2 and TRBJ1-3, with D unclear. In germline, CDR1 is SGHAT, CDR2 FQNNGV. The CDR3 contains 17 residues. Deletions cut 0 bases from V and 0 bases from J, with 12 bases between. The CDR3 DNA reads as TGTGCCAGCAGCTTAGACCTACAGCCGAGCTCTGGAAACACCATATATTTT. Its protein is CASSLDLQPSSGNTIYF.